The rows below give T cell receptor beta chains drawn from one sample of a study of T cells in Graves' hyperthyroidism and ophthalmopathy. TCRdb reanalysed the multiplex PCR reads using MiXCR and keeps one entry per CDR3 protein. The table has over 650,000 distinct CDR3 sequences, roughly 15% seen once. Sequences were obtained from blood. These receptors were collected from a man younger than 35 with Graves' hyperthyroidism. CDR3s include the opening cysteine and the closing phenylalanine or tryptophan. D genes are given only for firm matches. Rows may omit the clone size; those that give it use once, few, many or a size class.

J: TRBJ2-1
size: many
D: .
V: TRBV18
DNA: TGTGCCAGCTCACCTCCCTCTTCCTACAATGAGCAGTTCTTC
CDR3: CASSPPSSYNEQFF

J: TRBJ2-6
size: .
D: .
V: TRBV28
DNA: TGTGCCAGCAGTCCTACACCAGTCTCTGGGGCCAACGTCCTGACTTTC
CDR3: CASSPTPVSGANVLTF

J: TRBJ1-1
size: many
D: .
V: TRBV10-3
DNA: TGTGCCATCATCGGATCCCAAACAGGTGAAGCTTTCTTT
CDR3: CAIIGSQTGEAFF

J: TRBJ2-3
size: few
D: .
V: TRBV9
DNA: TGTGCCAGCAGCGGAGAGGGGTACAGCGGCACAGATACGCAGTATTTT
CDR3: CASSGEGYSGTDTQYF

J: TRBJ1-4
size: many
D: .
V: TRBV28
DNA: TGTGCCAGCAGTTCTACAGGTTACGGGACTGAAAAACTGTTTTTT
CDR3: CASSSTGYGTEKLFF

J: TRBJ2-1
size: .
D: .
V: TRBV7-2
DNA: TGTGCCAGCAGCATGGGACATACCTCCTACAATGAGCAGTTCTTC
CDR3: CASSMGHTSYNEQFF

J: TRBJ1-1
size: many
D: TRBD1
V: TRBV29-1
DNA: TGCAGCGTCGGGACAGATATGAACACTGAAGCTTTCTTT
CDR3: CSVGTDMNTEAFF

J: TRBJ2-7
size: .
D: TRBD1
V: TRBV11-2
DNA: TGTGCCAGCAGCGGGGTGGACAGGGCCTCCTACGAGCAGTACTTC
CDR3: CASSGVDRASYEQYF

J: TRBJ2-5
size: few
D: .
V: TRBV12-3/TRBV12-4
DNA: TGTGCCAGCGGGGACATTCAAGAGACCCAGTACTTC
CDR3: CASGDIQETQYF

J: TRBJ2-1
size: .
D: .
V: TRBV12-3/TRBV12-4
DNA: TGTGCCAGCAGTTTAGTAGCTTCGGGATCCAATGAGCAGTTCTTC
CDR3: CASSLVASGSNEQFF

J: TRBJ2-5
size: few
D: .
V: TRBV7-9
DNA: TGTGCCAGCAGCTTAGACGGGGGAGGAGAGACCCAGTACTTC
CDR3: CASSLDGGGETQYF

J: TRBJ2-3
size: .
D: .
V: TRBV12-3/TRBV12-4
DNA: TGTGCCAGCAGTCCGACTACTACAGATACGCAGTATTTT
CDR3: CASSPTTTDTQYF

J: TRBJ2-3
size: .
D: TRBD1
V: TRBV6-1
DNA: TGTGCCAGCAGGTCTCCCGGGACAGGAAGCACAGATACGCAGTATTTT
CDR3: CASRSPGTGSTDTQYF

J: TRBJ1-1
size: few
D: .
V: TRBV28
DNA: TGTGCCAGCAGTTTGGACGTAAGAGCTTTCTTT
CDR3: CASSLDVRAFF

J: TRBJ2-7
size: few
D: .
V: TRBV28
DNA: TGTGCCAGCAGCCCCACGCCGCCTGACTACGAGCAGTACTTC
CDR3: CASSPTPPDYEQYF